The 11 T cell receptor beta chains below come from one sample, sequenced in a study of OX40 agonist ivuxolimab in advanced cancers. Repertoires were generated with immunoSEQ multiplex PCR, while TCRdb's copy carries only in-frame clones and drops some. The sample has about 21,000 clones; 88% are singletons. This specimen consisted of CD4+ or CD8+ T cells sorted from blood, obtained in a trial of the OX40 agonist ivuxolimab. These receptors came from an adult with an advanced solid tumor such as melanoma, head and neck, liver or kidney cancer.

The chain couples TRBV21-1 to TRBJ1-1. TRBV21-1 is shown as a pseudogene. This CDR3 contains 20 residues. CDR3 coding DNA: TGTGCCAGCAGCAAAGACCCCCTTAAGGGGGGAACACTGATGGCGGCTGAAGCTTTCTTT. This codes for CASSKDPLKGGTLMAAEAFF.

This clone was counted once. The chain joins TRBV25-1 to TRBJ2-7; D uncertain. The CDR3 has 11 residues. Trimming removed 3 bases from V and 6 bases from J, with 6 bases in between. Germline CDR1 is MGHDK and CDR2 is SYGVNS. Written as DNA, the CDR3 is TGTGCCAGCAGTGAGAAGGCCGAGCAGTACTTC. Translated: CASSEKAEQYF.

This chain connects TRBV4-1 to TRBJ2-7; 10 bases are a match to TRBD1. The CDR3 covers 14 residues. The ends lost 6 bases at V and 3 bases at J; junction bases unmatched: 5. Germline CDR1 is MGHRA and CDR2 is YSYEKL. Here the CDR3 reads CASRQGQGFYEQYF. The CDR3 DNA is TGCGCCAGCAGGCAGGGACAGGGGTTCTACGAGCAGTACTTC.

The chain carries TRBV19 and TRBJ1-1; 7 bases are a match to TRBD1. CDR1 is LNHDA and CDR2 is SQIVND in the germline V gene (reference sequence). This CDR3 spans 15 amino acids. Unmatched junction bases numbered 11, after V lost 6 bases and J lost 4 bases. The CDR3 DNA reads TGTGCCAGTAGGGCCTCCCGACAGGGTGGCACTGAAGCTTTCTTT. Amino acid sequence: CASRASRQGGTEAFF.

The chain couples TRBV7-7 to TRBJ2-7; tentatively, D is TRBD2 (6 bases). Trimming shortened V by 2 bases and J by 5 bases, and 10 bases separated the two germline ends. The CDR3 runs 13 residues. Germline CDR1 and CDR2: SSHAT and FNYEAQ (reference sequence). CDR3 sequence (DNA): TGTGCCAGCAGCTTATCCGGGAGCCACGAGCAGTACTTC. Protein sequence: CASSLSGSHEQYF.

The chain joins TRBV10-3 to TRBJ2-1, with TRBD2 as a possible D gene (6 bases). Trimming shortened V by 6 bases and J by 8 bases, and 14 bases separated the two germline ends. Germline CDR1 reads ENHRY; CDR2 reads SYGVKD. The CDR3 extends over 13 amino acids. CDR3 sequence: CAIRLREVHEQFF. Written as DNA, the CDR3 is TGTGCCATCAGGCTCAGGGAGGTCCATGAGCAGTTCTTC.

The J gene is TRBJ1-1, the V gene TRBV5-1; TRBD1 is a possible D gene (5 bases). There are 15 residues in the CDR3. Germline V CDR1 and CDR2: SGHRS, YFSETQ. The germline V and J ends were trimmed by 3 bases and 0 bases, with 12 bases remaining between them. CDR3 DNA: TGCGCCAGCAGCTGGGGAAGGGGACTGAACACTGAAGCTTTCTTT. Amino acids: CASSWGRGLNTEAFF.

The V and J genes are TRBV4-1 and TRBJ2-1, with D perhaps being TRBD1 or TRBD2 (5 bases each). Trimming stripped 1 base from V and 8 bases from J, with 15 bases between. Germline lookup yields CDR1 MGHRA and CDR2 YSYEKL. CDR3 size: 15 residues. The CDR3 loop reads CASSQGGRARDEQFF. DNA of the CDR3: TGCGCCAGCAGCCAAGGGGGACGAGCGCGCGATGAGCAGTTCTTC.

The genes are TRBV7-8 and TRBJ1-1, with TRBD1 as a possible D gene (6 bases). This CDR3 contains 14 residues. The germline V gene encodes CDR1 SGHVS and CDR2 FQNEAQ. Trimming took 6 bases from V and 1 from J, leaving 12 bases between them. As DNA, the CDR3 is TGTGCCAGCAGTCGGGGGGCGACGAACACTGAAGCTTTCTTT. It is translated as CASSRGATNTEAFF.

The CDR3: CSAWTSGAYEQYF. The CDR3 nucleotides read TGCAGCGCCTGGACTAGCGGAGCCTACGAGCAGTACTTC. The chain links TRBV29-1 to TRBJ2-7; the match to TRBD2 covers 10 bases. The J segment lost 2 bases and the V segment lost 7 bases, leaving 5 bases of the junction unmatched. CDR1 and CDR2 from the germline V gene are SQVTM and ANQGSEA. The CDR3 has 13 residues.

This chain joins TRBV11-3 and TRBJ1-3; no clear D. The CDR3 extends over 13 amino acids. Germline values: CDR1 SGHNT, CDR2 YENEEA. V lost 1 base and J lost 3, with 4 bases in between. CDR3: CASSLVFGNTIYF. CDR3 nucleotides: TGTGCCAGCAGCTTAGTCTTTGGAAACACCATATATTTT. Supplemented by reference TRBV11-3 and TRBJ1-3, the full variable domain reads EAGVVQSPRYKIIEKKQPVAFWCNPISGHNTLYWYLQNLGQGPELLIRYENEEAVDDSQLPKDRFSAERLKGVDSTLKIQPAELGDSAVYLCASSLVFGNTIYFGEGSWLTVV.